This TCR beta chain emerged from a study of cytomegalovirus exposure and HLA in healthy donors. On the study more broadly: Counted in an early data release were some 81 million unique TCRs from HLA-typed donors. Points from the study as a whole: Available immune exposure information was restricted to CMV serostatus only. In a later analysis, specific HLA alleles were associated with more than 15,000 TCR beta sequences at a 0.05 false discovery rate. With later analysis, a missense DCLRE1C variant became linked to TCR beta V- and J-gene trimming.

Per the germline V gene, CDR1 is SEHNR and CDR2 is FQNEAQ (reference sequence). Trimming shortened V by 5 bases and J by 2 bases, and 9 bases separated the two germline ends. This CDR3 has 13 residues. Notes on this clone: Its matching antigen is unknown.

Use of 60 Vbeta and 13 Jbeta primers characterized the PCR. Here immunoSEQ multiplex PCR was the method, and the copy in TCRdb shows in-frame clones only, minus some. The sample lists about 180,000 clones, over 60% seen once, with around 1.6% in the top ten. The rearrangement uses TRBV7-9 and TRBJ1-1; TRBD1 is a possible D gene (5 bases). The clonotype was recovered from a man younger than 35 in good health and CMV-seronegative. Sequenced input: PBMCs. The CDR3 region has the DNA TGTGCCAGCAGCCGTCAGGGAAACACTGAAGCTTTCTTT. Its translation: CASSRQGNTEAFF.